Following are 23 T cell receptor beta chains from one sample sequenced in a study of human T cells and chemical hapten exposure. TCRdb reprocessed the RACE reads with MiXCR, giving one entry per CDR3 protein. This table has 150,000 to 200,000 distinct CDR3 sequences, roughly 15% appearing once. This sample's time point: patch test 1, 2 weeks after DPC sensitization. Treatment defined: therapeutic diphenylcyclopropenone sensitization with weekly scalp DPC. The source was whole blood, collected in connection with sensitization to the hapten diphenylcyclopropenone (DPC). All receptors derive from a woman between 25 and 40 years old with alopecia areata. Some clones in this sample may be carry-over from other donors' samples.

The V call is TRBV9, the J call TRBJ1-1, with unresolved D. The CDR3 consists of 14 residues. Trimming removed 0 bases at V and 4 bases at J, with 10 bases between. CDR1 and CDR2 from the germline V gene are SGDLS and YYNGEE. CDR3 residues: CASSVAAEATEAFF. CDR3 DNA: TGTGCCAGCAGCGTAGCTGCCGAGGCCACTGAAGCTTTCTTT.

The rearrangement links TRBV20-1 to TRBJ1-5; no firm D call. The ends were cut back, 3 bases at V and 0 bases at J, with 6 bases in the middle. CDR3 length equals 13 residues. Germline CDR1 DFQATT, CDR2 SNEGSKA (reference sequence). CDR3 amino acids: CSARGNSNQPQHF. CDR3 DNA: TGCAGTGCTAGGGGTAATAGCAATCAGCCCCAGCATTTT.

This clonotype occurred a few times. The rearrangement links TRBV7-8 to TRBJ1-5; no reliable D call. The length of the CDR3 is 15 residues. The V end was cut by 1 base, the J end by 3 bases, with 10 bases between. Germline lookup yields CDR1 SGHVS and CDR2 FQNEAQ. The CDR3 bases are TGTGCCAGCAGCTTAGAAGTGGGTTACAATCAGCCCCAGCATTTT. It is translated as CASSLEVGYNQPQHF.

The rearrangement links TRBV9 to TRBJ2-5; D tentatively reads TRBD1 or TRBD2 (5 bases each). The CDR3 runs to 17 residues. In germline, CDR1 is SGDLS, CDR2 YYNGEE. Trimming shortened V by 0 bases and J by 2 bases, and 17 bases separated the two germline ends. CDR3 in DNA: TGTGCCAGCAGCGTAGCTTCCCGGGGCGGCGGGCAAGAGACCCAGTACTTC. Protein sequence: CASSVASRGGGQETQYF.

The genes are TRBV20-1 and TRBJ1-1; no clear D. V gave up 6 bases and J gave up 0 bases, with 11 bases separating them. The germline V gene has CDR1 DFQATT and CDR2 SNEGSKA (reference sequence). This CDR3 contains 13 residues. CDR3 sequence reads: CSALDTMNTEAFF. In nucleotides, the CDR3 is TGCAGTGCCTTAGACACCATGAACACTGAAGCTTTCTTT.

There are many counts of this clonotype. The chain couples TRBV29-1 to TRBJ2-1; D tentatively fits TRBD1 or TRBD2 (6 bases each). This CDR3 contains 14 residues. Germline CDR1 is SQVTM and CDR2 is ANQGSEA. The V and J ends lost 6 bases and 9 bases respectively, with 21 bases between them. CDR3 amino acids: CSVPQGGLFGEQFF. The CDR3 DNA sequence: TGCAGCGTCCCTCAAGGGGGGCTGTTTGGTGAGCAGTTCTTC.

Here the CDR3 DNA reads TGTGCCAGCATAAGGGCAGCTATGGAGAACACTGAAGCTTTCTTT. Amino acids: CASIRAAMENTEAFF. The V call is TRBV12-3 or TRBV12-4, the J call TRBJ1-1, with D unresolved. The germline V and J ends were trimmed by 7 bases and 1 base, with 16 bases remaining between them. The CDR3 has 15 amino acids.

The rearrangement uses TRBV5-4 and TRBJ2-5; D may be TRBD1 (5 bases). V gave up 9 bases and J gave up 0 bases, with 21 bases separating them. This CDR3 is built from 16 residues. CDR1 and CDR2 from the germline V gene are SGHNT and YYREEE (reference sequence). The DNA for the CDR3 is TGTGCCAACAGGTCGGATTTGCGCGCGTACCAAGAGACCCAGTACTTC. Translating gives CANRSDLRAYQETQYF.

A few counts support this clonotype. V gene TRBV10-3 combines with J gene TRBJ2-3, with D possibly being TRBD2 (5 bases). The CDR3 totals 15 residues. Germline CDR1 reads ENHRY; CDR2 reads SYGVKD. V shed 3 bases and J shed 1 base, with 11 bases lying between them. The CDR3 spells CAISEVRVGTDTQYF. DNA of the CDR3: TGTGCCATCAGTGAAGTGCGGGTCGGCACAGATACGCAGTATTTT.

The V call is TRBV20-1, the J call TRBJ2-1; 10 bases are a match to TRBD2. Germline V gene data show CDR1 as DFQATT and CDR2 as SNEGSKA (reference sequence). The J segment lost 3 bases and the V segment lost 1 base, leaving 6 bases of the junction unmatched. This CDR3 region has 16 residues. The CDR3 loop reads CSARAVGLAVYNEQFF. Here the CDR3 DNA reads TGCAGTGCTAGAGCGGTAGGACTAGCGGTCTACAATGAGCAGTTCTTC.

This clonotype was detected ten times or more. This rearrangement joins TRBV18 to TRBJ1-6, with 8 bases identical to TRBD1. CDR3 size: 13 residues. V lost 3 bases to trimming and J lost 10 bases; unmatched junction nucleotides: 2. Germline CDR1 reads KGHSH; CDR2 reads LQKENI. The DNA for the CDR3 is TGTGCCAGCTCACCTGACAGGGGATCACCCCTCCACTTT. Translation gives CASSPDRGSPLHF. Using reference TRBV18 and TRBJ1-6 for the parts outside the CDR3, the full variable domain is NAGVMQNPRHLVRRRGQEARLRCSPMKGHSHVYWYRQLPEEGLKFMVYLQKENIIDESGMPKERFSAEFPKEGPSILRIQQVVRGDSAAYFCASSPDRGSPLHFGNGTRLTVT.

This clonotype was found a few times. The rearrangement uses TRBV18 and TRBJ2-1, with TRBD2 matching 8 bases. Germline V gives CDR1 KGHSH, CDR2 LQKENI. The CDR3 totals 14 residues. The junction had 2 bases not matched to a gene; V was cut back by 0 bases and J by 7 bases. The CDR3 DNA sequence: TGTGCCAGCTCACCACCCCGGGGGGGGAATGAGCAGTTCTTC. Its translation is CASSPPRGGNEQFF.

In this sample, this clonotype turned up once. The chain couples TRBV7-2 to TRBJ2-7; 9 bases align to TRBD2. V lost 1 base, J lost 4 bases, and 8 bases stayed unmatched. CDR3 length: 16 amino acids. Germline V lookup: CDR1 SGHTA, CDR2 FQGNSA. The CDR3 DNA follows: TGTGCCAGCAGCTTAGTGGCTAGCGGGGCCCCTTACGAGCAGTACTTC. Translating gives CASSLVASGAPYEQYF.

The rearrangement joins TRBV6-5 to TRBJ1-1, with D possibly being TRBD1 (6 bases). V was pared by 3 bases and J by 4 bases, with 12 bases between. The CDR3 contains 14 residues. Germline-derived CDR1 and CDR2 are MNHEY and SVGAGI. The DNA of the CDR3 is TGTGCCAGCAGTTATACGGGGGGCCGCACTGAAGCTTTCTTT. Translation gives CASSYTGGRTEAFF.

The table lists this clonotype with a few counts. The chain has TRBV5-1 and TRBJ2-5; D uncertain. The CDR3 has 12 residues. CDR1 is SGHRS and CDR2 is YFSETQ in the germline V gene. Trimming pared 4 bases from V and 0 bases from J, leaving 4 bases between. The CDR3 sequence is CASSADQETQYF. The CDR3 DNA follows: TGCGCCAGCAGCGCCGACCAAGAGACCCAGTACTTC. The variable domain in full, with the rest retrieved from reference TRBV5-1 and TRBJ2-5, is KAGVTQTPRYLIKTRGQQVTLSCSPISGHRSVSWYQQTPGQGLQFLFEYFSETQRNKGNFPGRFSGRQFSNSRSEMNVSTLELGDSALYLCASSADQETQYFGPGTRLLVL.

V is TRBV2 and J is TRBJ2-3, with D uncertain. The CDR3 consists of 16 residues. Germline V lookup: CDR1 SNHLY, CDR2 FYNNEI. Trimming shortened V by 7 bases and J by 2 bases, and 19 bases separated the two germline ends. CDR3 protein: CASTADQYRATDTQYF. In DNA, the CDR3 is TGTGCCAGCACCGCGGACCAGTATCGTGCCACAGATACGCAGTATTTT.

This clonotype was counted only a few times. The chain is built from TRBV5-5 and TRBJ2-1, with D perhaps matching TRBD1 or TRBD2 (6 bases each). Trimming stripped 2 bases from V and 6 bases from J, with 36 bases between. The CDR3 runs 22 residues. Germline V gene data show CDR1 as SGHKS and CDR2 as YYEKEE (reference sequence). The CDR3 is CASSFGLLFGGTTDRPGNEQFF. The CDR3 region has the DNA TGTGCCAGCAGCTTTGGCCTATTGTTTGGCGGGACAACCGATAGGCCAGGCAATGAGCAGTTCTTC.

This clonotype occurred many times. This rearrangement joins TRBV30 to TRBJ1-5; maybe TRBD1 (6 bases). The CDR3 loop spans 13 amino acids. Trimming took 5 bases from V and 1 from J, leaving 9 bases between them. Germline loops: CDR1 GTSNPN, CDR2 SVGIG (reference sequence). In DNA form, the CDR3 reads TGTGCCTGGGACGGACAGAGCAATCAGCCCCAGCATTTT. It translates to CAWDGQSNQPQHF.

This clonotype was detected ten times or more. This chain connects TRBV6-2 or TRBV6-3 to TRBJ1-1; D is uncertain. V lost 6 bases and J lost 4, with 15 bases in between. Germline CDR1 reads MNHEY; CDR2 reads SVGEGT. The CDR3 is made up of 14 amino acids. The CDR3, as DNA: TGTGCCAGCAGCCAACGAGCGGTTAGCACTGAAGCTTTCTTT. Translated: CASSQRAVSTEAFF.

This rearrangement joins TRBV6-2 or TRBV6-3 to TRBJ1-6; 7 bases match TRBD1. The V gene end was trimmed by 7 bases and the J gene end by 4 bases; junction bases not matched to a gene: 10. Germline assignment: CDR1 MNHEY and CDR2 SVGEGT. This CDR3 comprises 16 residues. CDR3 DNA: TGTGCCAGCACCCGACCGGAGACAGGGTATAATTCACCCCTCCACTTT. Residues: CASTRPETGYNSPLHF.

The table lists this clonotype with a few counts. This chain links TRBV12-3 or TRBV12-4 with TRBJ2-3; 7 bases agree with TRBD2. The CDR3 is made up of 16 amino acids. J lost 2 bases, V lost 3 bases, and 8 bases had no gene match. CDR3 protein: CASSLGSGTNTDTQYF. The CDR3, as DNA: TGTGCCAGCAGTTTGGGGAGCGGGACCAACACAGATACGCAGTATTTT.

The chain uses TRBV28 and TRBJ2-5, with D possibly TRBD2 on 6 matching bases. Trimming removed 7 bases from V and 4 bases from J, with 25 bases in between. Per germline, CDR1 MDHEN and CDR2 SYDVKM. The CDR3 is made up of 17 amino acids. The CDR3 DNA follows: TGTGCCAGCATCACGGGGAGCGGAGGGTTTTCACCAGAGACCCAGTACTTC. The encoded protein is CASITGSGGFSPETQYF. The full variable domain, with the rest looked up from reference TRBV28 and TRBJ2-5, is DVKVTQSSRYLVKRTGEKVFLECVQDMDHENMFWYRQDPGLGLRLIYFSYDVKMKEKGDIPEGYSVSREKKERFSLILESASTNQTSMYLCASITGSGGFSPETQYFGPGTRLLVL.

The CDR3 DNA follows: TGCAGTGCTAGAGATCCGCAGGGGCAGGCCAAAAACATTCAGTACTTC. It translates to CSARDPQGQAKNIQYF. The rearrangement joins TRBV20-1 to TRBJ2-4; possible D gene TRBD1, 6 bases. The ends were cut back, 0 bases at V and 1 base at J, with 13 bases in the middle. The germline CDR1 and CDR2 sequences are DFQATT and SNEGSKA (reference sequence). This CDR3 is 16 amino acids long.